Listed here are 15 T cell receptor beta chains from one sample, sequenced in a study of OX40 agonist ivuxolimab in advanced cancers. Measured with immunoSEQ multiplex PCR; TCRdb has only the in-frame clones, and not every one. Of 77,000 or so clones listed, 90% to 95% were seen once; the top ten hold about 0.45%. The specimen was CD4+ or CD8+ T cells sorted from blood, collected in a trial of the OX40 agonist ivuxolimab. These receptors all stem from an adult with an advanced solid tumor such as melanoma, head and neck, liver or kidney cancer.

The CDR3 reads CASSLKGGSNQPQHF. In DNA form, the CDR3 reads TGTGCCAGCAGCCTGAAGGGGGGGAGCAATCAGCCCCAGCATTTT. V and J are TRBV28 and TRBJ1-5, with D perhaps matching TRBD1 (6 bases). V was clipped by 6 bases and J by 1 base, with 13 bases between them. The V gene's germline CDR1 is MDHEN and CDR2 SYDVKM. The CDR3 extends over 15 amino acids. The full variable domain, rest sourced from reference TRBV28 and TRBJ1-5, is DVKVTQSSRYLVKRTGEKVFLECVQDMDHENMFWYRQDPGLGLRLIYFSYDVKMKEKGDIPEGYSVSREKKERFSLILESASTNQTSMYLCASSLKGGSNQPQHFGDGTRLSIL.

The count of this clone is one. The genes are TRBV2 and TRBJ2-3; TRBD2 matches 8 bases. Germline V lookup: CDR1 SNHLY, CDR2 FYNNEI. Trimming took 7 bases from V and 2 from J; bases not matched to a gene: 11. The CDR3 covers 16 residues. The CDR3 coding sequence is TGTGCCAGCACCCTTTTAGGAGCGGGGGTCACAGATACGCAGTATTTT. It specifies CASTLLGAGVTDTQYF.

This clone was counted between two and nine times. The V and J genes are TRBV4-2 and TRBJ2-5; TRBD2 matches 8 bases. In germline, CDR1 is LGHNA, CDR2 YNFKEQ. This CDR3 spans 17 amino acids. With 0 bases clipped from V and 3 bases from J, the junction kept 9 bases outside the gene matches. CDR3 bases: TGTGCCAGCAGCCAAGATGGAGGGAGCGGGGGAAAAGAGACCCAGTACTTC. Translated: CASSQDGGSGGKETQYF.

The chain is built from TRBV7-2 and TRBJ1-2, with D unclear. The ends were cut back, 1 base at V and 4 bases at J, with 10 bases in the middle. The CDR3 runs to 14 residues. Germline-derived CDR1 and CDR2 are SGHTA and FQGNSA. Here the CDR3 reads CASSLDKRSYGYTF. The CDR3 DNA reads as TGTGCCAGCAGCTTAGATAAGCGCAGCTATGGCTACACCTTC.

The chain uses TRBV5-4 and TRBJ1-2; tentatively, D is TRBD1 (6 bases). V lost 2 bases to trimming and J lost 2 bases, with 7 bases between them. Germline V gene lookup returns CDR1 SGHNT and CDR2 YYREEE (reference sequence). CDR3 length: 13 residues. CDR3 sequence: CASSLGGNYGYTF. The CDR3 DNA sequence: TGTGCCAGCAGCTTAGGGGGGAACTATGGCTACACCTTC. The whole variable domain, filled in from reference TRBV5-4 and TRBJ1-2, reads ETGVTQSPTHLIKTRGQQVTLRCSSQSGHNTVSWYQQALGQGPQFIFQYYREEENGRGNFPPRFSGLQFPNYSSELNVNALELDDSALYLCASSLGGNYGYTFGSGTRLTVV.

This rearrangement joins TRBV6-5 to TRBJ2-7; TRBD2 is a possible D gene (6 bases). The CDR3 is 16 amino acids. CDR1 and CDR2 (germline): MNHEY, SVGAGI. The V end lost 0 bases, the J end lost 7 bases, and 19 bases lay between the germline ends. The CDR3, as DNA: TGTGCCAGCAGTTACTCGACGATGGGGAGGCCAGGAGAGCAGTACTTC. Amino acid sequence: CASSYSTMGRPGEQYF.

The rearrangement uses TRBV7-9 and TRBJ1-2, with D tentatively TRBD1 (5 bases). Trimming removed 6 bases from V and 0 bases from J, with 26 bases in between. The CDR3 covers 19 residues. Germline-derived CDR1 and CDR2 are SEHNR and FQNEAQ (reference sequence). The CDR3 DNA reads TGTGCCAGCAGTCGTGTCCTCCGGGACGGCTCCTCCTCTAACTATGGCTACACCTTC. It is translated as CASSRVLRDGSSSNYGYTF. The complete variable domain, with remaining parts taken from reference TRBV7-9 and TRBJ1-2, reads DTGVSQNPRHKITKRGQNVTFRCDPISEHNRLYWYRQTLGQGPEFLTYFQNEAQLEKSRLLSDRFSAERPKGSFSTLEIQRTEQGDSAMYLCASSRVLRDGSSSNYGYTFGSGTRLTVV.

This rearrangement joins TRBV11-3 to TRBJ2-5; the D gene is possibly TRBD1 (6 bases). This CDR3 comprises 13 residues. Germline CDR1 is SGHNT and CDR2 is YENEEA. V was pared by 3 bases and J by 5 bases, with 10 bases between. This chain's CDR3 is CASSFQGSETQYF. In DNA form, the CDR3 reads TGTGCCAGCAGCTTTCAGGGGTCGGAGACCCAGTACTTC.

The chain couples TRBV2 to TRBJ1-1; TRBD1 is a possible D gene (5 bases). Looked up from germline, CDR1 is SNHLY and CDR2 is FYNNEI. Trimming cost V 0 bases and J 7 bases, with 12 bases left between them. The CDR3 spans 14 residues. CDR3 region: CASSEAGRVHEAFF. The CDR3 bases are TGTGCCAGCAGTGAAGCGGGCAGGGTACATGAAGCTTTCTTT.

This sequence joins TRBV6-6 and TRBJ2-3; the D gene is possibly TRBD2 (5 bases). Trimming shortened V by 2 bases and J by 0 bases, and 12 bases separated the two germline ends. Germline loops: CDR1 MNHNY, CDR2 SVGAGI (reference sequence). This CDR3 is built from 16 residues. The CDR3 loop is CASSYREQFSTDTQYF. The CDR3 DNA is TGTGCCAGCAGTTACCGGGAACAATTTAGCACAGATACGCAGTATTTT.

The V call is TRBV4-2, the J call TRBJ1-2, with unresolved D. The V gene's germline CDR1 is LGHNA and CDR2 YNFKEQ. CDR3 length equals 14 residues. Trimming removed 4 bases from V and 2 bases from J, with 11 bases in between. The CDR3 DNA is TGTGCCAGCAGCCGTGGGTTGGAGAACTATGGCTACACCTTC. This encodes CASSRGLENYGYTF.

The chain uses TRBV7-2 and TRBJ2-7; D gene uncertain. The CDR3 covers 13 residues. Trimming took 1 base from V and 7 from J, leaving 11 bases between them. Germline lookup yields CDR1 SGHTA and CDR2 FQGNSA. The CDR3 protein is CASSLVSGKEQYF. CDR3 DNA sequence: TGTGCCAGCAGCTTAGTCTCTGGGAAGGAGCAGTACTTC.

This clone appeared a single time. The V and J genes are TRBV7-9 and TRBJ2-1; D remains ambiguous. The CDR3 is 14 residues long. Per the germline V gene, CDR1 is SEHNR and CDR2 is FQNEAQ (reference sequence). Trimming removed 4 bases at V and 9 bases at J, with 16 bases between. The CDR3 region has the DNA TGTGCCAGCAGCTCCTCCTACTTCGCGCCTGAGCAGTTCTTC. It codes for CASSSSYFAPEQFF.

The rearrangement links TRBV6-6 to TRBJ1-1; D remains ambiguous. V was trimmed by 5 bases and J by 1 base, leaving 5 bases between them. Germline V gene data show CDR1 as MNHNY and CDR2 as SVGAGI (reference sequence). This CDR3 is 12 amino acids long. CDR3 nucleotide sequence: TGTGCCAGCAGTAAACCGAACACTGAAGCTTTCTTT. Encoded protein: CASSKPNTEAFF.

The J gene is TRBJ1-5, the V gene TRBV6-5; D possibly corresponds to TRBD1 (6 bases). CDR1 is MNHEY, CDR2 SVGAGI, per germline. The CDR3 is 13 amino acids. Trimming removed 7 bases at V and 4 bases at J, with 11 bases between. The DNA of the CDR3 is TGTGCCAGCACCAGGGGCCTTAATCAGCCCCAGCATTTT. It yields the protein CASTRGLNQPQHF.